The clone carrying this T cell receptor (beta chain) was picked up a small number of times. The entry originates in a study of blood T cell repertoires in COVID-19. In the study overall: The United States, Italy and Spain provided the acute and convalescent COVID-19 samples. T cells, B-cell-depleted T cells, or PBMCs supplied cDNA or gDNA.

In the authors' methods: Amplification of reference gene primers was used by the study to estimate nucleated cell counts. The method was immunoSEQ multiplex PCR; TCRdb's version includes in-frame clones alone and lacks a portion of them. V, J and clone size derive from that table, while D and trimming were established from the DNA sequence. The data show around 130,000 clones, roughly three quarters seen once. Input material: peripheral blood. The clonotype was recovered from a human donor in a cohort sampled during active COVID-19.

The CDR3 nucleotides read TGTGCCAGCAGCCAAAGCCCTGCCTACGGCTACACCTTC. It yields the protein CASSQSPAYGYTF. The V gene is TRBV4-2, the J gene TRBJ1-2; D is uncertain. Germline CDR1 and CDR2: LGHNA and YNFKEQ. Between the trimmed V and J ends, which lost 2 bases and 8 bases, there was a span of 12 bases. There are 13 residues in the CDR3.